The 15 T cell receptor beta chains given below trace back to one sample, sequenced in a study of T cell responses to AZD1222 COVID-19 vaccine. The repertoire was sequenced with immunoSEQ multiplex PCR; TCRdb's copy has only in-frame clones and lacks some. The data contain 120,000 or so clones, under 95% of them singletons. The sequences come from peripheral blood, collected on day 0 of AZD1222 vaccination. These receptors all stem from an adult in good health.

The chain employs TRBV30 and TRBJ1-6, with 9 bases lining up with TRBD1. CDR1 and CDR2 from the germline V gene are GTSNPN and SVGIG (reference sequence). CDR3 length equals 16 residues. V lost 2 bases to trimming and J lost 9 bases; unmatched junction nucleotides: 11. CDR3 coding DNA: TGTGCCTGGAGTAAACGCCGGGACAGGGTAGGTTCACCCCTCCACTTT. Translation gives CAWSKRRDRVGSPLHF.

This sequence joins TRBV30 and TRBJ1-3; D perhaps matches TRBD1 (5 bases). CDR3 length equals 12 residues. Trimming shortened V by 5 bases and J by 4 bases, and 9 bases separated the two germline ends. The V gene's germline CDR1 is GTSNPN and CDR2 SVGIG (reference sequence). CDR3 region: CAWAGVGNTIYF. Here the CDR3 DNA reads TGTGCCTGGGCGGGGGTAGGAAACACCATATATTTT.

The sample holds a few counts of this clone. CDR3 residues: CASLVAGGNSPLHF. The CDR3 bases are TGTGCCAGTTTGGTGGCAGGGGGTAATTCACCCCTCCACTTT. The chain carries TRBV2 and TRBJ1-6, with TRBD1 matching over 7 bases. The CDR3 consists of 14 residues. Germline V gene sequence: CDR1 SNHLY, CDR2 FYNNEI. V shed 9 bases and J 6 bases; nucleotides not matched to a gene: 8. Based on the CDR3 plus reference TRBV2 and TRBJ1-6, the full variable domain is EPEVTQTPSHQVTQMGQEVILRCVPISNHLYFYWYRQILGQKVEFLVSFYNNEISEKSEIFDDQFSVERPDGSNFTLKIRSTKLEDSAMYFCASLVAGGNSPLHFGNGTRLTVT.

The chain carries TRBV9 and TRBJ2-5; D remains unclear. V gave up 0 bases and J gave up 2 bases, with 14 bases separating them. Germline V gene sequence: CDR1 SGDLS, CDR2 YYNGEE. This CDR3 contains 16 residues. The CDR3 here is CASSVESSLLQETQYF. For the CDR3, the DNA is TGTGCCAGCAGCGTAGAATCTAGTCTCCTTCAAGAGACCCAGTACTTC.

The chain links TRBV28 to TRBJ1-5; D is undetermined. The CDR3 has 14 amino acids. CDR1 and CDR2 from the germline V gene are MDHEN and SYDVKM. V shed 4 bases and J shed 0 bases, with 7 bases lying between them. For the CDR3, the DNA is TGTGCCAGCAGTTCAGTATATAGCAATCAGCCCCAGCATTTT. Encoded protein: CASSSVYSNQPQHF.

The CDR3 sequence: CAGKGENGYTF. DNA of the CDR3: TGTGCGGGGAAGGGCGAAAATGGCTACACCTTC. J is TRBJ1-2 and V is TRBV6-5; no clear D gene. CDR1 and CDR2 from the germline V gene are MNHEY and SVGAGI. The CDR3 covers 11 residues.

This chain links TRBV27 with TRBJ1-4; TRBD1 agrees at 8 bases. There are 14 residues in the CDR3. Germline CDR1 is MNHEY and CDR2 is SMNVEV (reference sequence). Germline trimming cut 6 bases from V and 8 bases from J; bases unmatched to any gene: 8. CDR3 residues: CASSIVQGGEKLFF. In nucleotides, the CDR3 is TGTGCCAGCAGCATCGTACAGGGGGGAGAAAAACTGTTTTTT.

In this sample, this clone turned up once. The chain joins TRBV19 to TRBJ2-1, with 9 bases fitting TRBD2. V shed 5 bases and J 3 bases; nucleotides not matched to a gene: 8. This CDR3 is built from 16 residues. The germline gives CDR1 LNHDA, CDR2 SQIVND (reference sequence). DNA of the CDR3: TGTGCCAGTAGTCCCCCTGGAGCGGGGGGCTACAATGAGCAGTTCTTC. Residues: CASSPPGAGGYNEQFF.

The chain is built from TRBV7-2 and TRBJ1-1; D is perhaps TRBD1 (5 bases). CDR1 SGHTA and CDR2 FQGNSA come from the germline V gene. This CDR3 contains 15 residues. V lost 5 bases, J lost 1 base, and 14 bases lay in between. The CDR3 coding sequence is TGTGCCAGCAGCCCCCTACCAGGGCGGAACACTGAAGCTTTCTTT. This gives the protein CASSPLPGRNTEAFF.

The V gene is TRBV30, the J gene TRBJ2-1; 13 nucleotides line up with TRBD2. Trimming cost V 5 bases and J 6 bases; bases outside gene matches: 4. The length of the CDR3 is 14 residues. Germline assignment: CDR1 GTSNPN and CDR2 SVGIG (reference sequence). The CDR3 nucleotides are TGTGCCTGGGAGTGGACTAGCGGGGGCAATGAGCAGTTCTTC. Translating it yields CAWEWTSGGNEQFF.

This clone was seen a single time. The CDR3 sequence: CASRHRLGVPETQYF. CDR3 nucleotide sequence: TGTGCCAGCAGACACCGCCTGGGGGTTCCAGAGACCCAGTACTTC. The genes are TRBV6-5 and TRBJ2-5; either TRBD1 or TRBD2 may supply D (5 bases each). Trimming took 6 bases from V and 4 from J, leaving 18 bases between them. The CDR3 is 15 residues long. CDR1 and CDR2 from the germline V gene are MNHEY and SVGAGI.

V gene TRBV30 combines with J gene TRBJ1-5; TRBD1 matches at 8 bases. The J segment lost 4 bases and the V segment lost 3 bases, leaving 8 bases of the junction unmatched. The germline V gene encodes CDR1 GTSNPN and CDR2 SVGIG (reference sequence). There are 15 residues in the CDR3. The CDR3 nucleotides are TGTGCCTGGAGATATGCAGGGGGCGTTAATCAGCCCCAGCATTTT. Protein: CAWRYAGGVNQPQHF.

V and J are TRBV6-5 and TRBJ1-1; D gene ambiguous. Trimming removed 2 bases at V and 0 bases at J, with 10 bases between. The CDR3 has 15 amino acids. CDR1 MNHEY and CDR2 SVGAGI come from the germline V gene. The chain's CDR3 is CASSYDFQVNTEAFF. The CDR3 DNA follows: TGTGCCAGCAGTTACGATTTTCAAGTGAACACTGAAGCTTTCTTT.

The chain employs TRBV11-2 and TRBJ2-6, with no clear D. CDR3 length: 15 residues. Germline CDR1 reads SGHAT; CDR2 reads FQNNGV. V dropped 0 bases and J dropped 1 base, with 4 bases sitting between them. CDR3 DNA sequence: TGTGCCAGCAGCTTAGATGTTTCTGGGGCCAACGTCCTGACTTTC. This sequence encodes CASSLDVSGANVLTF.

This chain's CDR3 is CASSFSRGVETQYF. DNA for the CDR3: TGCGCCAGCAGCTTTTCGCGCGGGGTAGAGACCCAGTACTTC. The V call is TRBV5-1, the J call TRBJ2-5; D is perhaps TRBD2 (6 bases). Germline CDR1 SGHRS, CDR2 YFSETQ. V lost 2 bases to trimming and J lost 4 bases, with 12 bases between them. CDR3 size: 14 residues.